A single sample gave rise to the 11 T cell receptor beta chains below, sequenced in a study of PD-1 blockade in classical Hodgkin lymphoma. Assay used: immunoSEQ multiplex PCR; TCRdb lists only in-frame clones, some missing. In the table there are roughly 100,000 clones, around nine tenths of which are singletons. After autologous stem cell transplantation all patients relapsed, and prior brentuximab vedotin exposure differed between cohorts. The sample here was peripheral blood mononuclear cells (PBMCs), taken before the second cycle of nivolumab. Receptor source: a human donor with classical Hodgkin lymphoma.

The chain is built from TRBV6-6 and TRBJ2-7; D not resolved. V was clipped by 1 base and J by 3 bases, with 4 bases between them. The CDR3 runs 12 residues. Germline V gives CDR1 MNHNY, CDR2 SVGAGI (reference sequence). CDR3 bases: TGTGCCAGCAGTTACTTCAGCTACGAGCAGTACTTC. Protein product: CASSYFSYEQYF.

The chain couples TRBV7-2 to TRBJ2-5, with TRBD1 matching 9 bases. This CDR3 has 14 residues. The ends lost 2 bases at V and 5 bases at J; junction bases unmatched: 3. Germline V gives CDR1 SGHTA, CDR2 FQGNSA. Written as DNA, the CDR3 is TGTGCCAGCAGCTTATATGACAGGGGGGAGACCCAGTACTTC. It specifies CASSLYDRGETQYF.

To note about this clone: Relative to the germline gene, one junction end is altered; a read error may explain this. The chain recombines TRBV5-1 with TRBJ1-4; a possible D gene is TRBD1 (5 bases). The CDR3 has 16 residues. The germline V gene has CDR1 SGHRS and CDR2 YFSETQ. CDR3: CASSLGEGTADEKLFF. The DNA of the CDR3 is TGCGCCAGCAGTTTGGGGGAAGGGACGGCGGATGAAAAACTGTTTTTT.

This chain connects TRBV30 to TRBJ1-1, with 7 nucleotides matching TRBD1. The V gene end was trimmed by 0 bases and the J gene end by 1 base; junction bases not matched to a gene: 8. The V gene's germline CDR1 is GTSNPN and CDR2 SVGIG (reference sequence). The CDR3 length is 16 residues. The CDR3 sequence: CAWSVLWDRENTEAFF. CDR3 sequence (DNA): TGTGCCTGGAGTGTACTGTGGGACAGAGAGAACACTGAAGCTTTCTTT. Full variable domain (missing parts from reference TRBV30 and TRBJ1-1): SQTIHQWPATLVQPVGSPLSLECTVEGTSNPNLYWYRQAAGRGLQLLFYSVGIGQISSEVPQNLSASRPQDRQFILSSKKLLLSDSGFYLCAWSVLWDRENTEAFFGQGTRLTVV.

V and J are TRBV28 and TRBJ2-7; D might be TRBD2 (6 bases). Germline V CDR1 and CDR2: MDHEN, SYDVKM. V was clipped by 6 bases and J by 2 bases, with 14 bases between them. The CDR3 sequence is 14 residues long. In DNA, the CDR3 is TGTGCCAGCAGCCTCGTTCGGGAGACCTACGAGCAGTACTTC. Residues: CASSLVRETYEQYF.

This chain links TRBV6-6 with TRBJ2-1; 7 nucleotides agree with TRBD1. The germline CDR1 and CDR2 sequences are MNHNY and SVGAGI (reference sequence). The CDR3 spans 15 residues. Trimming took 6 bases from V and 6 from J; bases not matched to a gene: 11. As DNA, the CDR3 is TGTGCCAGCAGAGGGAGACAGGGTCCGGGCAATGAGCAGTTCTTC. Translating gives CASRGRQGPGNEQFF.

The CDR3 sequence: CASSFEQGRGEKLFF. The CDR3 region has the DNA TGCGCCAGCAGTTTTGAACAGGGAAGAGGCGAAAAACTGTTTTTT. The V call is TRBV5-1, the J call TRBJ1-4, with a possible D match to TRBD1 (6 bases). The CDR3 runs 15 residues. V shed 5 bases and J shed 8 bases, with 19 bases lying between them. Looked up from germline, CDR1 is SGHRS and CDR2 is YFSETQ.

This rearrangement joins TRBV5-1 to TRBJ2-2; D might be TRBD1 or TRBD2, each matching 6 bases. Germline V gene sequence: CDR1 SGHRS, CDR2 YFSETQ. CDR3 length: 12 amino acids. The V and J ends lost 7 bases and 7 bases respectively, with 11 bases between them. DNA for the CDR3: TGCGCCAGCCGAGGGGGGAACGGGGAGCTGTTTTTT. It translates to CASRGGNGELFF.

This chain connects TRBV9 to TRBJ2-7; D remains unclear. Trimming left V 0 bases short and J 0 bases short, with 10 bases between. Germline V CDR1 and CDR2: SGDLS, YYNGEE. The CDR3 spans 15 residues. CDR3 sequence (DNA): TGTGCCAGCAGCGTAGCATCGACCAGCTCCTACGAGCAGTACTTC. Translation: CASSVASTSSYEQYF.

The V gene is TRBV5-6, the J gene TRBJ1-2; D gene unclear. V shed 4 bases and J shed 3 bases, with 16 bases lying between them. Germline assignment: CDR1 SGHDT and CDR2 YYEEEE. This CDR3 spans 15 amino acids. The CDR3 spells CASSPIGETDYGYTF. CDR3 nucleotide sequence: TGTGCCAGCAGCCCTATCGGAGAAACAGACTATGGCTACACCTTC.

The chain is built from TRBV18 and TRBJ1-2; 7 positions match TRBD1. This CDR3 is 14 amino acids long. Germline V CDR1 and CDR2: KGHSH, LQKENI. Losses at the gene ends were 5 bases for V and 0 bases for J; bases not matched to a gene: 3. The DNA for the CDR3 is TGTGCCAGCTCAGGACAGGTCGCTAACTATGGCTACACCTTC. This encodes CASSGQVANYGYTF.